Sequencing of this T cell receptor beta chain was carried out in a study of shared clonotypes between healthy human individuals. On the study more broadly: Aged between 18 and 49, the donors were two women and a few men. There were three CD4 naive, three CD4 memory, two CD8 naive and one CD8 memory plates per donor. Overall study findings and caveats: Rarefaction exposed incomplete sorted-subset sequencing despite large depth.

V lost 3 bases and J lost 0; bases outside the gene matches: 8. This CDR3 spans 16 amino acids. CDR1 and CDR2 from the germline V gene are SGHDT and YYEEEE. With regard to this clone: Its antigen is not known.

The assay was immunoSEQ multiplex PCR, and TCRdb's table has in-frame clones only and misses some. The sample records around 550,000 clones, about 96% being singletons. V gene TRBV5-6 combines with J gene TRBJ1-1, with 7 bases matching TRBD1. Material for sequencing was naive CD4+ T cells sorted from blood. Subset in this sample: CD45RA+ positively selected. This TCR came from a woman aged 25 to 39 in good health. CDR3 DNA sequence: TGTGCCAGCAGCTACCGGGACAGCTACATGAACACTGAAGCTTTCTTT. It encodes CASSYRDSYMNTEAFF. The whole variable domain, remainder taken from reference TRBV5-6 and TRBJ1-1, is DAGVTQSPTHLIKTRGQQVTLRCSPKSGHDTVSWYQQALGQGPQFIFQYYEEEERQRGNFPDRFSGHQFPNYSSELNVNALLLGDSALYLCASSYRDSYMNTEAFFGQGTRLTVV.